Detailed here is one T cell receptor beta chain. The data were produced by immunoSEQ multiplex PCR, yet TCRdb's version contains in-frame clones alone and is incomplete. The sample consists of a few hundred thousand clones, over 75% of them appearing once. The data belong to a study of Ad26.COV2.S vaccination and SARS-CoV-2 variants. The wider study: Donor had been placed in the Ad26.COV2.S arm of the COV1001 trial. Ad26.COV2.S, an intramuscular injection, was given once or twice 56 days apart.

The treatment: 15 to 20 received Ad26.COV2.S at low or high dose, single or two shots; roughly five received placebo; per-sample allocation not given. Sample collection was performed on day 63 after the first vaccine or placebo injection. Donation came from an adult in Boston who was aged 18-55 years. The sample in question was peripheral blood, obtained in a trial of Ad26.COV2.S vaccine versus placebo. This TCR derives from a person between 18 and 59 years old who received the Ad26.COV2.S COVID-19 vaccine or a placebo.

The CDR3 sequence: CASSLGSTDTQYF. In DNA form, the CDR3 reads TGCGCCAGCAGCTTGGGTAGCACAGATACGCAGTATTTT. The rearrangement uses TRBV5-1 and TRBJ2-3; D remains ambiguous. CDR3 length: 13 residues. Germline V lookup: CDR1 SGHRS, CDR2 YFSETQ. Trimming took 0 bases from V and 0 from J, leaving 2 bases between them.